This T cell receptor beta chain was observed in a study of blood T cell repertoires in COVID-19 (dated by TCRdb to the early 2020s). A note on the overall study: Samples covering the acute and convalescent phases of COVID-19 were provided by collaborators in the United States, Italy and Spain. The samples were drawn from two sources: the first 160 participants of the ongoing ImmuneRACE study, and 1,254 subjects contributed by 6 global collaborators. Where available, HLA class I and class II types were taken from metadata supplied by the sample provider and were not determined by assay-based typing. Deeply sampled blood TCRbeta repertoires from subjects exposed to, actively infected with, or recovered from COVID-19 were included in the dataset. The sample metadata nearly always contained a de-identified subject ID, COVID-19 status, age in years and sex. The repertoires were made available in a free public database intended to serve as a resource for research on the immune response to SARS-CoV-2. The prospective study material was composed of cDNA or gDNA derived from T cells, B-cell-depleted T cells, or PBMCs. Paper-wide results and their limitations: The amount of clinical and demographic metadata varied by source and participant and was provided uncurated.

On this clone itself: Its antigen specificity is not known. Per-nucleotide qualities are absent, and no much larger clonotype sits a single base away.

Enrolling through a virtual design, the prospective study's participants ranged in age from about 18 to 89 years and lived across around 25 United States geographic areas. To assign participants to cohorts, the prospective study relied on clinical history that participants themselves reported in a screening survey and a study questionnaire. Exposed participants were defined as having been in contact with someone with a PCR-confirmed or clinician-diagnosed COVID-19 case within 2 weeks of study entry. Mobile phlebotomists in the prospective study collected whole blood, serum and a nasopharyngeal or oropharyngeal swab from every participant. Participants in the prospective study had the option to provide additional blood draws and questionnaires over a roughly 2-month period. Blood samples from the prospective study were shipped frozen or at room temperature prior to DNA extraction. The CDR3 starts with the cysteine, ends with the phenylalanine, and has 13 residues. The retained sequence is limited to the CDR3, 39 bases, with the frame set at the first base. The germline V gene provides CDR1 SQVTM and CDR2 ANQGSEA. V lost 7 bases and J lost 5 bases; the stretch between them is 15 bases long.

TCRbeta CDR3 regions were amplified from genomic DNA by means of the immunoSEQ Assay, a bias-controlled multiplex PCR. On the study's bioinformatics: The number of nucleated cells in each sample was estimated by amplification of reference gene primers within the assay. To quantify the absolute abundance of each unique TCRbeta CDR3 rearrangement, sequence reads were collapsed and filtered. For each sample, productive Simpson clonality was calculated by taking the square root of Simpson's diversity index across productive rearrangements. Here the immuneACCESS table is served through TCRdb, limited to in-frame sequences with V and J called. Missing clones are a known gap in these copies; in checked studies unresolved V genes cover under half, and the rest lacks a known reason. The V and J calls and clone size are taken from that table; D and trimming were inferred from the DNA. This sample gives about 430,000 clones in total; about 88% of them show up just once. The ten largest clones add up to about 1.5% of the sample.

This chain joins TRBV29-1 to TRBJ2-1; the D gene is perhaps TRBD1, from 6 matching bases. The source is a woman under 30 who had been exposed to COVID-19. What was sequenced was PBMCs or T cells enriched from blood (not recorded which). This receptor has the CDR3 CSAHRAGDNEQFF. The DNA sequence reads TGCAGCGCACACAGGGCCGGAGACAATGAGCAGTTCTTC.